Each of the 13 T cell receptor beta chains below was sequenced from the same sample in a study of T-cell memory formation after mild COVID-19 (TCRdb year 2021). Library method: 5' RACE. Sequencing was performed on an Illumina NovaSeq 6000. Clones were called with MiXCR by TCRdb after fastp trimmed the public reads at Q25, and only in-frame beta chains were retained. Every CDR3 protein is listed once, alongside the most common genes and DNA of its rows. Within this sample are 250,000 to 300,000 distinct CDR3 sequences, with over 7% of them counted one time only. Around a fifth of the sample lies in the top ten. The sample was PBMCs or a T cell subset sorted from them (not recorded which). These receptors originate from a man aged 18 to 30 who had mild COVID-19 (a few samples of this study predate the infection). The sample titles of this study are shuffled in the database, so cell type and time point are left out; the donor was told from shared clones.

This clonotype has a count of ten or more. CDR3 protein: CASGRRGLTGELFF. CDR3 DNA sequence: TGTGCCAGCGGACGCCGGGGGCTCACCGGGGAGCTGTTTTTT. The J gene is TRBJ2-2, the V gene TRBV12-3 or TRBV12-4; D possibly matches TRBD1 or TRBD2 (6 bases each). The CDR3 contains 14 residues. Trimming cost V 8 bases and J 4 bases, with 14 bases left between them.

In its sample, this clonotype was seen a few times. V is TRBV9 and J is TRBJ2-1; perhaps TRBD1 as D (7 bases). V was shortened by 0 bases and J by 5 bases, with 15 bases between the two germline ends. This CDR3 contains 16 residues. Germline-derived CDR1 and CDR2 are SGDLS and YYNGEE. CDR3 loop: CASSVEGQGGHNEQFF. In nucleotides, the CDR3 is TGTGCCAGCAGCGTAGAGGGGCAGGGGGGTCACAATGAGCAGTTCTTC.

This rearrangement joins TRBV18 to TRBJ2-2, with no clear D. Trimming shortened V by 6 bases and J by 8 bases, and 10 bases separated the two germline ends. CDR1 is KGHSH, CDR2 LQKENI, per germline. This CDR3 has 12 residues. The CDR3 DNA reads as TGTGCCAGCTCTACGGACGGAGGGGAGCTGTTTTTT. Translation: CASSTDGGELFF.

This rearrangement joins TRBV5-1 to TRBJ1-2, with D tentatively TRBD1 (5 bases). The V gene's germline CDR1 is SGHRS and CDR2 YFSETQ. CDR3 length equals 13 residues. The ends were cut back, 0 bases at V and 7 bases at J, with 10 bases in the middle. The CDR3: CASSLGQNPGYTF. CDR3 DNA: TGCGCCAGCAGCTTGGGACAGAATCCTGGCTACACCTTC.

This clonotype occurred a few times. This sequence joins TRBV9 and TRBJ2-3, with unresolved D. This CDR3 comprises 15 residues. V was clipped by 5 bases and J by 0 bases, with 13 bases between them. The germline V gene encodes CDR1 SGDLS and CDR2 YYNGEE. CDR3 region: CASRSPPGSTDTQYF. CDR3 in DNA: TGTGCCAGCAGATCACCCCCTGGTAGCACAGATACGCAGTATTTT.

This clonotype was detected a few times. In nucleotides, the CDR3 is TGTGCCAGCAGCTTATACAGTCGGGGAAATTCACCCCTCCACTTT. It codes for CASSLYSRGNSPLHF. The gene calls are TRBV7-3 and TRBJ1-6; D unresolved. This CDR3 comprises 15 residues. V lost 2 bases and J 7 bases, leaving 12 bases between the germline ends. The V gene's germline CDR1 is SGHTA and CDR2 FQGTGA.

This clonotype was detected only a few times. The rearrangement links TRBV2 to TRBJ1-5; D is perhaps TRBD1 (6 bases). Looked up from germline, CDR1 is SNHLY and CDR2 is FYNNEI. V lost 6 bases to trimming and J lost 4 bases, with 16 bases between them. The CDR3 is made up of 15 amino acids. CDR3 sequence (DNA): TGTGCCAGCAGCTATCGACAGGTTCGGAATCAGCCCCAGCATTTT. The encoded protein is CASSYRQVRNQPQHF.

The genes are TRBV11-2 and TRBJ2-5; weak D call: TRBD2 (6 bases). In germline, CDR1 is SGHAT, CDR2 FQNNGV. V was cut by 2 bases and J by 5 bases, with 15 bases left in between. The CDR3 length is 15 residues. The CDR3 reads CASSLTRPSDETQYF. DNA for the CDR3: TGTGCCAGCAGCTTAACAAGGCCTAGCGATGAGACCCAGTACTTC.

This clonotype was counted many times. The chain carries TRBV10-3 and TRBJ1-2, with 7 bases fitting TRBD1. Germline V lookup: CDR1 ENHRY, CDR2 SYGVKD. Trimming took 2 bases from V and 5 from J; bases not matched to a gene: 8. The CDR3 totals 15 residues. CDR3 nucleotides: TGTGCCATCAGTGAGCCGGGGACAGACACTTATGGCTACACCTTC. It translates to CAISEPGTDTYGYTF.

The chain has TRBV7-6 and TRBJ2-3; D unresolved. Looked up from germline, CDR1 is SGHVS and CDR2 is FNYEAQ. V was shortened by 5 bases and J by 3 bases, with 30 bases between the two germline ends. This CDR3 is 20 amino acids long. The CDR3: CASSPVRIQYIPVTTDTQYF. CDR3 in DNA: TGTGCCAGCAGCCCCGTCAGAATCCAATACATACCCGTCACGACAGATACGCAGTATTTT.

The chain combines TRBV7-2 with TRBJ2-1; D remains unclear. The CDR3 contains 17 residues. V was cut by 1 base and J by 0 bases, with 13 bases left in between. In germline, CDR1 is SGHTA, CDR2 FQGNSA. The CDR3, as DNA: TGTGCCAGCAGCTTAGATTTGGGGTCCCCCTCCTACAATGAGCAGTTCTTC. This codes for CASSLDLGSPSYNEQFF. Using reference TRBV7-2 and TRBJ2-1 for the parts outside the CDR3, the full variable domain is GAGVSQSPSNKVTEKGKDVELRCDPISGHTALYWYRQSLGQGLEFLIYFQGNSAPDKSGLPSDRFSAERTGGSVSTLTIQRTQQEDSAVYLCASSLDLGSPSYNEQFFGPGTRLTVL.

This clonotype has ten or more counts. V is TRBV5-1 and J is TRBJ2-5, with D unclear. V lost 1 base, J lost 2 bases, and 12 bases lay in between. The CDR3 has 15 amino acids. Germline V gene sequence: CDR1 SGHRS, CDR2 YFSETQ. For the CDR3, the DNA is TGCGCCAGCAGCTTGATCTTGGCAACTCAAGAGACCCAGTACTTC. Its translation: CASSLILATQETQYF.

V is TRBV6-2 or TRBV6-3 and J is TRBJ1-1; D perhaps matches TRBD1 (6 bases). Per the germline V gene, CDR1 is MNHEY and CDR2 is SVGEGT. CDR3 size: 15 residues. The V end lost 2 bases, the J end lost 1 base, and 11 bases lay between the germline ends. The chain's CDR3 is CASSYNDRPNTEAFF. Written as DNA, the CDR3 is TGTGCCAGCAGTTACAATGACAGGCCGAACACTGAAGCTTTCTTT.